These 25 T cell receptor beta chains came from one sample sequenced in a study of T-cell memory formation after mild COVID-19. TCRdb called the 5' RACE reads again in MiXCR, with one record for every CDR3 protein. The sample carries about 560,000 distinct CDR3 sequences, 17% recorded once. Sequenced input: PBMCs or a T cell subset sorted from them (not recorded which). These receptors came from an adult woman who had mild COVID-19 (a few samples of this study predate the infection). Cell type and time point are not known.

The chain combines TRBV4-1 with TRBJ2-2, with TRBD1 as a possible D gene (6 bases). V lost 2 bases and J 10 bases, leaving 20 bases between the germline ends. Germline V lookup: CDR1 MGHRA, CDR2 YSYEKL. CDR3 length equals 16 residues. CDR3 sequence: CASSQSFYREGVELFF. CDR3 bases: TGCGCCAGCAGCCAATCATTCTACAGGGAAGGCGTGGAGCTGTTTTTT.

The rearrangement uses TRBV5-1 and TRBJ2-1, with D perhaps matching TRBD1 or TRBD2 (5 bases each). V was trimmed by 0 bases and J by 2 bases, leaving 12 bases between them. This CDR3 is built from 16 residues. Germline V CDR1 and CDR2: SGHRS, YFSETQ. CDR3 nucleotide sequence: TGCGCCAGCAGCTTGGTAGGGCAGGGACCCTACAATGAGCAGTTCTTC. It yields the protein CASSLVGQGPYNEQFF.

This sequence joins TRBV12-5 and TRBJ1-5; TRBD1 aligns across 7 bases. CDR1 LGHNT and CDR2 FRNRAP come from the germline V gene. CDR3 length: 12 amino acids. The V and J ends lost 6 bases and 9 bases, in that order; junction bases with no gene match: 5. The CDR3, as DNA: TGTGCTAGTGGCCGGGACAGAGGGCCCCAGCATTTT. Translated, it gives CASGRDRGPQHF.

V usage is TRBV5-4 and J usage is TRBJ2-7; D may correspond to TRBD1 or TRBD2 (5 bases each). The CDR3 runs to 14 residues. Per the germline V gene, CDR1 is SGHNT and CDR2 is YYREEE (reference sequence). V gave up 6 bases and J gave up 2 bases, with 15 bases separating them. The DNA of the CDR3 is TGTGCCAGCACCCACCGGGACGGCCCCTACGAGCAGTACTTC. Translation gives CASTHRDGPYEQYF. Full variable domain (rest looked up from reference TRBV5-4 and TRBJ2-7): ETGVTQSPTHLIKTRGQQVTLRCSSQSGHNTVSWYQQALGQGPQFIFQYYREEENGRGNFPPRFSGLQFPNYSSELNVNALELDDSALYLCASTHRDGPYEQYFGPGTRLTVT.

Only a few counts were recorded for this clonotype. V gene TRBV15 combines with J gene TRBJ1-1, with unresolved D. The CDR3 runs 14 residues. From germline, CDR1 is LNHNV and CDR2 YYDKDF (reference sequence). V was cut by 7 bases and J by 1 base, with 13 bases left in between. The CDR3 sequence: CATMVFAGNTEAFF. In nucleotides, the CDR3 is TGTGCCACCATGGTCTTTGCCGGGAACACTGAAGCTTTCTTT.

The CDR3 DNA reads as TGTGCCAGCTCACCGTTATTCGGGAGCTCCTACAATGAGCAGTTCTTC. Amino acid sequence: CASSPLFGSSYNEQFF. J is TRBJ2-1 and V is TRBV18, with D possibly matching TRBD2 (6 bases). The V end lost 3 bases, the J end lost 0 bases, and 12 bases lay between the germline ends. Germline V gene data show CDR1 as KGHSH and CDR2 as LQKENI. The CDR3 length is 16 residues.

This clonotype was counted a few times. V is TRBV15 and J is TRBJ2-1; no definite D call. With 8 bases removed from V and 6 bases from J, the gap between germline ends came to 14 bases. The length of the CDR3 is 13 residues. The germline V gene has CDR1 LNHNV and CDR2 YYDKDF (reference sequence). This CDR3 reads CATLSSLLNEQFF. In DNA, the CDR3 is TGTGCCACCCTCAGTTCCCTCCTCAATGAGCAGTTCTTC.

This clonotype was counted a few times. This chain links TRBV18 with TRBJ2-3, with TRBD1 matching 8 bases. The junction had 9 bases not matched to a gene; V was cut back by 4 bases and J by 0 bases. The germline V gene encodes CDR1 KGHSH and CDR2 LQKENI. This CDR3 has 17 amino acids. The CDR3 nucleotides are TGTGCCAGCTCACTACGCCTAGGGACAGGCAGCACAGATACGCAGTATTTT. Its protein is CASSLRLGTGSTDTQYF.

In this sample, this clonotype turned up a few times. V gene TRBV19 combines with J gene TRBJ1-1; 10 positions match TRBD1. This CDR3 region has 15 residues. J gave up 4 bases and V 5 bases, and 7 bases lay outside the gene matches. Per germline, CDR1 LNHDA and CDR2 SQIVND (reference sequence). CDR3 bases: TGTGCCAGTAGTGAAAGACAGGGGGCGGTCACTGAAGCTTTCTTT. Amino acids: CASSERQGAVTEAFF.

This clonotype was found a few times. V usage is TRBV6-6 and J usage is TRBJ2-3, with D uncertain. This CDR3 comprises 12 residues. The germline V gene has CDR1 MNHNY and CDR2 SVGAGI (reference sequence). Trimming stripped 9 bases from V and 5 bases from J, with 12 bases between. The CDR3 bases are TGTGCCAGTTCTGTCTCCGGAGATACGCAGTATTTT. This codes for CASSVSGDTQYF.

The V gene is TRBV24-1, the J gene TRBJ2-3; 8 bases line up with TRBD2. Germline V gene lookup returns CDR1 KGHDR and CDR2 SFDVKD. The junction had 11 bases not matched to a gene; V was cut back by 1 base and J by 6 bases. The CDR3 is 17 amino acids. The CDR3 region has the DNA TGTGCCACCAGTGATTTCTGGACGAGCGGGAGTGTGGATACGCAGTATTTT. Translation gives CATSDFWTSGSVDTQYF.

The rearrangement joins TRBV30 to TRBJ1-5; no clear D gene. The V end was cut by 0 bases, the J end by 4 bases, with 7 bases between. CDR3 size: 13 residues. Germline V gene data show CDR1 as GTSNPN and CDR2 as SVGIG (reference sequence). CDR3 loop: CAWSVDENQPQHF. As DNA, the CDR3 is TGTGCCTGGAGTGTCGACGAGAATCAGCCCCAGCATTTT.

This clonotype has a count of ten or more. The chain links TRBV5-1 to TRBJ2-2; possible D gene TRBD2, 5 bases. The CDR3 is made up of 15 amino acids. V lost 4 bases and J 1 base, leaving 11 bases between the germline ends. Germline V gene sequence: CDR1 SGHRS, CDR2 YFSETQ. For the CDR3, the DNA is TGCGCCAGCAGCCGGCGGGCCGGGAACACCGGGGAGCTGTTTTTT. This encodes CASSRRAGNTGELFF.

The CDR3 reads CASSQEAGGIQPQHF. In DNA form, the CDR3 reads TGTGCCAGCAGCCAAGAGGCAGGGGGCATTCAGCCCCAGCATTTT. This rearrangement joins TRBV3-1 to TRBJ1-5, with TRBD1 matching over 8 bases. CDR1 LGHDT and CDR2 YNNKEL come from the germline V gene (reference sequence). The CDR3 contains 15 residues. Trimming at V came to 0 bases and at J to 6 bases, leaving 4 bases not matched to a gene. The whole variable domain, filled in from reference TRBV3-1 and TRBJ1-5, reads DTAVSQTPKYLVTQMGNDKSIKCEQNLGHDTMYWYKQDSKKFLKIMFSYNNKELIINETVPNRFSPKSPDKAHLNLHINSLELGDSAVYFCASSQEAGGIQPQHFGDGTRLSIL.

The rearrangement uses TRBV29-1 and TRBJ2-5; 9 nucleotides match TRBD1. From germline, CDR1 is SQVTM and CDR2 ANQGSEA. The CDR3 length is 14 residues. V lost 6 bases, J lost 3 bases, and 8 bases stayed unmatched. The CDR3 DNA sequence: TGCAGCGTCGACAGGGGGAAACTGGAAGAGACCCAGTACTTC. Translated: CSVDRGKLEETQYF.

This rearrangement joins TRBV29-1 to TRBJ2-7, with D unclear. CDR3 length: 13 residues. Trimming took 4 bases from V and 3 from J, leaving 13 bases between them. Germline CDR1 and CDR2: SQVTM and ANQGSEA. The CDR3 region has the DNA TGCAGCGTTGTCCCCACAAACCTCTACGAGCAGTACTTC. As protein: CSVVPTNLYEQYF.

This clonotype was recorded once. This sequence joins TRBV27 and TRBJ2-1; 10 nucleotides match TRBD2. There are 13 residues in the CDR3. With 7 bases clipped from V and 9 bases from J, the junction kept 6 bases outside the gene matches. Looked up from germline, CDR1 is MNHEY and CDR2 is SMNVEV (reference sequence). The CDR3 DNA follows: TGTGCCAGCAAGAAACTAGCGGGGTCTGAGCAGTTCTTC. Its protein product is CASKKLAGSEQFF.

The rearrangement joins TRBV3-1 to TRBJ2-2; 7 positions agree with TRBD1. This CDR3 is 15 amino acids long. The germline CDR1 and CDR2 sequences are LGHDT and YNNKEL (reference sequence). Trimming took 0 bases from V and 6 from J; bases not matched to a gene: 4. This CDR3 is CASSQEDRDPGELFF. The CDR3, as DNA: TGTGCCAGCAGCCAAGAAGACAGGGATCCCGGGGAGCTGTTTTTT.

This chain links TRBV9 with TRBJ2-7; 10 nucleotides line up with TRBD2. The CDR3 contains 15 residues. CDR1 SGDLS and CDR2 YYNGEE come from the germline V gene. V was clipped by 0 bases and J by 4 bases; unmatched bases: 4. The CDR3 sequence: CASSVGISGGYEQYF. In DNA form, the CDR3 reads TGTGCCAGCAGCGTAGGGATTAGCGGGGGGTACGAGCAGTACTTC.

In this sample, this clonotype turned up a few times. V gene TRBV4-2 combines with J gene TRBJ1-1; the D gene is possibly TRBD1 (5 bases). Between the trimmed V and J ends, which lost 3 bases and 3 bases, there was a span of 14 bases. The CDR3 extends over 15 amino acids. The germline V gene encodes CDR1 LGHNA and CDR2 YNFKEQ. The DNA of the CDR3 is TGTGCCAGCAGCCATCCCGGGGGAGGGCACACTGAAGCTTTCTTT. It encodes CASSHPGGGHTEAFF.

This clonotype was recorded a few times. The CDR3 loop is CASPKPSREGEQYF. The CDR3 nucleotides are TGCGCCAGCCCGAAGCCGTCGAGGGAGGGCGAGCAGTACTTC. The chain couples TRBV23-1 to TRBJ2-7; 7 positions match TRBD2. TRBV23-1 is an ORF, and what it does is uncertain. The CDR3 sequence is 14 residues long. The V gene end was trimmed by 8 bases and the J gene end by 6 bases; junction bases not matched to a gene: 13.

This clonotype has just a few counts. The chain has TRBV10-3 and TRBJ2-2; D call uncertain. Germline V gene sequence: CDR1 ENHRY, CDR2 SYGVKD. V lost 8 bases and J lost 0, with 10 bases in between. This CDR3 is 14 amino acids long. Here the CDR3 reads CAIRSAANTGELFF. CDR3 coding DNA: TGTGCCATCCGCTCGGCGGCGAACACCGGGGAGCTGTTTTTT.

The chain recombines TRBV12-3 or TRBV12-4 with TRBJ1-5; D is unclear. The CDR3 consists of 15 residues. V lost 3 bases and J lost 5, with 14 bases in between. Here the CDR3 DNA reads TGTGCCAGCAGTTTTGAGTCGTACCCGGATCAGCCCCAGCATTTT. The encoded protein is CASSFESYPDQPQHF.

This clonotype was seen more than once but under ten times. The chain is built from TRBV14 and TRBJ2-1; TRBD1 might be the D (7 bases). The CDR3 has 17 amino acids. Germline CDR1 SGHDN, CDR2 FVKESK. V dropped 0 bases and J dropped 4 bases, with 16 bases sitting between them. The CDR3 reads CASSQDKSRGAYNEQFF. CDR3 nucleotides: TGTGCCAGCAGCCAAGATAAAAGCAGGGGGGCGTACAATGAGCAGTTCTTC.

The chain carries TRBV4-3 and TRBJ2-3, with 11 bases matching TRBD2. V was pared by 5 bases and J by 1 base, with 5 bases of the junction left unmatched. The CDR3 runs 16 residues. The germline CDR1 and CDR2 sequences are LGHNA and YSLEER. For the CDR3, the DNA is TGCGCCAGCAGCTTAGGGGGACTAGCGGGCACAGATACGCAGTATTTT. Residues: CASSLGGLAGTDTQYF.